Listed below are T cell receptor beta chains from one sample, sequenced in a study of shared clonotypes between healthy human individuals. Clones were sequenced by immunoSEQ multiplex PCR, and TCRdb holds only the in-frame ones, with some missing. The repertoire holds around 1.6 million clones, with approximately 98% as singletons. Sequenced input: naive CD4+ T cells sorted from blood. The receptors here all came from a man aged 25-40 years in good health. Both conserved end residues are part of each CDR3. The D gene is left open where the match is weak. Clone size is stated in some rows and not others, as once, few, many or a class when expanded.

. TRBJ1-1 . TRBV5-1 TGCGCCAGCAGCTTACTGACAGGCATGAACACTGAAGCTTTCTTT CASSLLTGMNTEAFF
. TRBJ2-2 . TRBV18 TGTGCCAGCACCGTAGTGGGGCCCGGGGAGCTGTTTTTT CASTVVGPGELFF
. TRBJ2-1 . TRBV4-1 TGCGCCAGCAGCCAAGACCACCCTAGTGATGAGCAGTTCTTC CASSQDHPSDEQFF
. TRBJ1-2 . TRBV27 TGTGCCAGCAGTCCTCAGGGGCCAAACTATGGCTACACCTTC CASSPQGPNYGYTF
TRBD2 TRBJ2-1 . TRBV19 TGTGCCACATCGACTAGCGGGAGTATAAATGAGCAGTTCTTC CATSTSGSINEQFF
TRBD1 TRBJ1-2 once TRBV30 TGTGCCTGGAATTCAGATGGACAGGGGAACTATGGCTACACCTTC CAWNSDGQGNYGYTF
. TRBJ2-7 . TRBV9 TGTGCCAGCAGCGTTGACCCCCTTATACCCGAGCAGTACTTC CASSVDPLIPEQYF
. TRBJ2-7 . TRBV21-1 TGTGCCAGCAGCTTCCGGAGGGAGCAGTACTTC CASSFRREQYF
. TRBJ2-5 . TRBV6-5 TGTGCCAGCAGTTGGAGGGCAGGGTGGGAAGAGACCCAGTACTTC CASSWRAGWEETQYF
. TRBJ2-7 . TRBV9 TGTGCCAGCAGCGCCACGGGAGCTGCCTACGAGCAGTACTTC CASSATGAAYEQYF
. TRBJ2-7 . TRBV5-1 TGCGCCAGCAGCTTGGAGGGTAGCTACGAGCAGTACTTC CASSLEGSYEQYF
. TRBJ1-2 . TRBV5-1 TGCGCCAGCACGGACACCTTCTATGGCTACACCTTC CASTDTFYGYTF
TRBD1 TRBJ2-3 once TRBV10-3 TGTGCCAGCCGACAGGGGACAGATACGCAGTATTTT CASRQGTDTQYF
TRBD1 TRBJ1-5 once TRBV6-1 TGTGCCAGCAGCGCGACAGGGGGAACGAGTCAGCCCCAGCATTTT CASSATGGTSQPQHF
. TRBJ2-5 once TRBV18 TGTGCCAGCTCACCGTATGATGGGGTTTTTGAGACCCAGTACTTC CASSPYDGVFETQYF
TRBD1 TRBJ2-7 . TRBV28 TGTGCCAGCAGTTTCGGGACAGGCTCTGGGGAGCAGTACTTC CASSFGTGSGEQYF
TRBD2 TRBJ2-1 . TRBV7-6 TGTGCCAGCAGCCCCCGACTAGCGGGAACCAGTTGGAATGAGCAGTTCTTC CASSPRLAGTSWNEQFF
TRBD1 TRBJ2-7 . TRBV6-5 TGTGCCACCCGGACAGGCGTAGACGAGCAGTACTTC CATRTGVDEQYF
. TRBJ2-7 . TRBV7-2 TGTGCCAGCAGCTACCGATCGGGGGGCGCCTACGAGCAGTACTTC CASSYRSGGAYEQYF
. TRBJ1-2 . TRBV25-1 TGTGCCAGCAGTTGGACGGGGAATTATGGCTACACCTTC CASSWTGNYGYTF
TRBD2 TRBJ2-1 . TRBV9 TGTGCCAGCAGCGTAGAGTTGCTAGCGGGAGAAGAAGATGAGCAGTTCTTC CASSVELLAGEEDEQFF
. TRBJ1-3 . TRBV6-6 TGTGCCAGCAGTTACTCCCCGACCCTCTCTGGAAACACCATATATTTT CASSYSPTLSGNTIYF
. TRBJ2-1 . TRBV28 TGTGCCAGCAGTGGGGGGGGCACCTACAATGAGCAGTTCTTC CASSGGGTYNEQFF
. TRBJ2-7 . TRBV7-7 TGTGCCAGCAGCGGAGGGGGTGTAAAGGGTCCCTACGAGCAGTACTTC CASSGGGVKGPYEQYF
. TRBJ2-7 . TRBV7-2 TGTGCCAGCAGCTTCAGCCGCTACGAGCAGTACTTC CASSFSRYEQYF
. TRBJ1-2 once TRBV29-1 TGCAGCGTTGGGGCCGGTAACTATGGCTACACCTTC CSVGAGNYGYTF
. TRBJ1-4 . TRBV7-9 TGTGCCAGCAGCTTAAAGGTATCCGCTCTGGAAAAACTGTTTTTT CASSLKVSALEKLFF
. TRBJ2-2 . TRBV2 TGTGCCAGCAGGGGGACAAGGAACACCGGGGAGCTGTTTTTT CASRGTRNTGELFF
. TRBJ2-1 . TRBV29-1 TGCAGCGTTTTACGAGGATTGTCCTACAATGAGCAGTTCTTC CSVLRGLSYNEQFF
TRBD2 TRBJ2-1 once TRBV9 TGTGCCAGCAGCGCGGAGTTTGGCGGGAGGTTTAGGGATGAGCAGTTCTTC CASSAEFGGRFRDEQFF
. TRBJ2-3 . TRBV28 TGTGCCAGCAGTTTCCAGACAGCACCACAGATAACGCAGTATTTT CASSFQTAPQITQYF
. TRBJ2-7 . TRBV7-2 TGTGCCAGCAGCCGGCGGGGAGGGGGCGGCTCCTACGAGCAGTACTTC CASSRRGGGGSYEQYF
TRBD1 TRBJ1-3 . TRBV28 TGTGCCAGCAGTTTCCCCGTTGGACAGGCCGGCTTAAACACCATATATTTT CASSFPVGQAGLNTIYF